The TCR beta chain under discussion was sequenced for a study of technical replicates of blood from a handful of donors. The CDR3 spans 15 residues. Trimming took off 2 bases at V and 3 bases at J, with 12 bases between the two ends. Looked up from germline, CDR1 is SNHLY and CDR2 is FYNNEI. Here immunoSEQ multiplex PCR was the method, and the copy in TCRdb shows in-frame clones only, minus some. The table lists approximately 93,000 clones, 90% to 95% of them singletons, with around 0.25% in the top ten. The chain employs TRBV2 and TRBJ2-3, with D perhaps TRBD1 (6 bases). The receptor comes from a human donor in good health. Sequencing input: T cells isolated from PBMCs. CDR3: CASSERSRGTDTQYF. The CDR3, as DNA: TGTGCCAGCAGTGAAAGGTCAAGGGGGACAGATACGCAGTATTTT.